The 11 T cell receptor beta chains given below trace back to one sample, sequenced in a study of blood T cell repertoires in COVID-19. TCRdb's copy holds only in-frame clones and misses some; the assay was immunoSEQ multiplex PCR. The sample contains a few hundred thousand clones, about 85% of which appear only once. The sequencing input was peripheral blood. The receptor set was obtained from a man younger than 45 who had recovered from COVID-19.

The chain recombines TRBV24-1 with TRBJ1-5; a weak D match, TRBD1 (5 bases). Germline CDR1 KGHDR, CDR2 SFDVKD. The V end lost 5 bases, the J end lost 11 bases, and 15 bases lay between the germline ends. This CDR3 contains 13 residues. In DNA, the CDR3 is TGTGCCACCAGTGCCGCAGGGTTAGTGTCCCAGCATTTT. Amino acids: CATSAAGLVSQHF.

The CDR3 nucleotides read TGTGCCAGTAGTATCTGGTGGACAGGAAGGAGCACTGAAGCTTTCTTT. This codes for CASSIWWTGRSTEAFF. V usage is TRBV19 and J usage is TRBJ1-1, with 7 positions matching TRBD1. V was clipped by 3 bases and J by 4 bases; unmatched bases: 11. This CDR3 has 16 residues. The germline V gene encodes CDR1 LNHDA and CDR2 SQIVND (reference sequence).

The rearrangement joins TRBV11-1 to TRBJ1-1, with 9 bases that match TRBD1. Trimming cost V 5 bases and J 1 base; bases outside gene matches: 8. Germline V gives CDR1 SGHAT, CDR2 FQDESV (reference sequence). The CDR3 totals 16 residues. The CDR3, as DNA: TGTGCCAGCAGCCCTGACAGGGGGGTCCGGAACACTGAAGCTTTCTTT. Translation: CASSPDRGVRNTEAFF.

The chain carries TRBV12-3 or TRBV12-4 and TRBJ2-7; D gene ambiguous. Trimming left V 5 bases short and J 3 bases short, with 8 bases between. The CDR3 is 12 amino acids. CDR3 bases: TGTGCCAGCAGTCTCCCGGGCTACGAGCAGTACGTC. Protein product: CASSLPGYEQYV.

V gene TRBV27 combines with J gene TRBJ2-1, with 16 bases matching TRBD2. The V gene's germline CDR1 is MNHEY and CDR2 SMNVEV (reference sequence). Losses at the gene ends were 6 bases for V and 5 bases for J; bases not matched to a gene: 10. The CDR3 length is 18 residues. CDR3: CASRAGTSGGAGHNEQFF. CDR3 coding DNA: TGTGCCAGCAGAGCCGGGACTAGCGGGGGGGCGGGCCACAATGAGCAGTTCTTC.

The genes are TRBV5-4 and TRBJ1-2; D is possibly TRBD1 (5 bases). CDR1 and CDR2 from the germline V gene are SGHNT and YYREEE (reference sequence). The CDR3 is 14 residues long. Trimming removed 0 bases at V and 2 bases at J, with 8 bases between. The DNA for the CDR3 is TGTGCCAGCAGCTTGGTGGGGGGAAACTATGGCTACACCTTC. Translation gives CASSLVGGNYGYTF.

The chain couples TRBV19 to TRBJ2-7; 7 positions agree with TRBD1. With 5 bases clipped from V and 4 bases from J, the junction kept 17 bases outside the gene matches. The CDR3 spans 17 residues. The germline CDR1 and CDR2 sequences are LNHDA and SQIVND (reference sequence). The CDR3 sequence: CASSRNPRGLRLYEQYV. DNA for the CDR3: TGTGCCAGTAGTCGGAACCCGAGGGGGCTGAGGTTGTACGAGCAGTACGTC.

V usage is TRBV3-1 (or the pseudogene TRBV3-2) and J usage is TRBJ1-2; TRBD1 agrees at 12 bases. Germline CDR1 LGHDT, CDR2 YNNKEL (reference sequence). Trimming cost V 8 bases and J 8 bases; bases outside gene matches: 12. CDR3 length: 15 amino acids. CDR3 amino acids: CASFRDRGQSQGYTF. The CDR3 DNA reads TGTGCCAGCTTCAGGGACAGGGGGCAAAGCCAAGGCTACACCTTC.

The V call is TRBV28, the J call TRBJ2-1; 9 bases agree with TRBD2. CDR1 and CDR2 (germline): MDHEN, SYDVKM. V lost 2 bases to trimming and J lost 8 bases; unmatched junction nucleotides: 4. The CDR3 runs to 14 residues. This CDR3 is CASSLGGGADEQFF. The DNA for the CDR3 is TGTGCCAGCAGTTTAGGCGGGGGGGCAGATGAGCAGTTCTTC. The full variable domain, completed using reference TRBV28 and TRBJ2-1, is DVKVTQSSRYLVKRTGEKVFLECVQDMDHENMFWYRQDPGLGLRLIYFSYDVKMKEKGDIPEGYSVSREKKERFSLILESASTNQTSMYLCASSLGGGADEQFFGPGTRLTVL.

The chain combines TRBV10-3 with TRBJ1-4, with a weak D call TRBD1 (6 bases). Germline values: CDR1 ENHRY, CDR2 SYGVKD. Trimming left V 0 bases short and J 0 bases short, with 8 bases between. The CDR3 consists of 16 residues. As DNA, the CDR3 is TGTGCCATCAGTGAGTCAAGGGGGACAACTAATGAAAAACTGTTTTTT. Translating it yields CAISESRGTTNEKLFF.

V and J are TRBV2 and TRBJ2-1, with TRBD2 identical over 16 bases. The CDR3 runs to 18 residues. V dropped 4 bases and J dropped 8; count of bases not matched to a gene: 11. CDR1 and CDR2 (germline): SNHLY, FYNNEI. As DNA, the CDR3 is TGTGCCAGCAGTGCTTCGCGCGGGACTAGCGGGGGGGAGGATGAGCAGTTCTTC. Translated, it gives CASSASRGTSGGEDEQFF.